The clone carrying this T cell receptor beta chain was picked up many times. The TCR cDNA carried a universal primer site and UMIs from 5'RACE template switching. TCRdb re-analysed the 5' RACE reads in MiXCR, keeping a single row per CDR3 protein. Of some 52,000 distinct CDR3 sequences in the sample, about 6.3% were seen once. This entry belongs to a study of T cells after yellow fever vaccination. This sample comprised CD8+ T cells not binding an NS4B(214-222) dextramer, sorted from PBMCs, obtained more than 35 days after the first yellow fever vaccination. The receptor comes from a man younger than 35 who received the YFV17D yellow fever vaccine.

DNA for the CDR3: TGCAGTGCTAGGAACCGGGACAGTCCCTATCGGGGTGATGGCTACACCTTC. Translation gives CSARNRDSPYRGDGYTF. This chain links TRBV20-1 with TRBJ1-2; TRBD1 agrees at 7 bases. Per the germline V gene, CDR1 is DFQATT and CDR2 is SNEGSKA (reference sequence). This CDR3 comprises 17 residues. Losses at the gene ends were 3 bases for V and 6 bases for J; bases not matched to a gene: 19.